The sequence of this T cell receptor beta chain was determined in a study of CD8+CD57+ T cells in acquired aplastic anemia. CDR1 and CDR2 from the germline V gene are SGHVS and FQNEAQ. Trimming stripped 9 bases from V and 2 bases from J, with 26 bases between. The length of the CDR3 is 17 residues. Genomic DNA was employed as the template in profiling TCR beta VDJ and CDR3. Using its own MiXCR run on the reads, TCRdb lists one record per CDR3 protein. The table has roughly 200,000 distinct CDR3 sequences, over 60% seen once; the top ten hold 25% to 30%. The TCR originated in a human donor in good health. Sequencing used sorted CD4+, CD8+, or CD8+CD57+ T cells (not recorded which) from PBMCs. The chain couples TRBV7-8 to TRBJ2-7, with D perhaps TRBD1 (5 bases). In DNA form, the CDR3 reads TGTGCCAGTAGTCCCCGGACAACCGGCAGCTGGACCTACGAGCAGTACTTC. It yields the protein CASSPRTTGSWTYEQYF.